The entry below describes one T cell receptor (beta chain). Its matching antigen is unknown. The protocol was immunoSEQ multiplex PCR, while the TCRdb copy is restricted to in-frame clones and leaves out a portion. This table holds some 290,000 clones, almost 80% found once. This sample stems from a study of cytotoxic CD8 clonotypes in ibrutinib-treated CLL. The study's findings and limits: Sampling time points were not equivalent between sustained-remission and progressing patients.

Sequencing used PBMCs, obtained before ibrutinib treatment. The origin of this receptor is a human donor with chronic lymphocytic leukemia.

The CDR3 spells CASSLVGTEDTQYF. CDR3 DNA: TGTGCCAGCAGCTTGGTTGGTACAGAAGATACGCAGTATTTT. This rearrangement joins TRBV5-4 to TRBJ2-3, with D hard to call. The germline gives CDR1 SGHNT, CDR2 YYREEE (reference sequence). The CDR3 is 14 residues long. V lost 0 bases and J lost 5, with 10 bases in between.